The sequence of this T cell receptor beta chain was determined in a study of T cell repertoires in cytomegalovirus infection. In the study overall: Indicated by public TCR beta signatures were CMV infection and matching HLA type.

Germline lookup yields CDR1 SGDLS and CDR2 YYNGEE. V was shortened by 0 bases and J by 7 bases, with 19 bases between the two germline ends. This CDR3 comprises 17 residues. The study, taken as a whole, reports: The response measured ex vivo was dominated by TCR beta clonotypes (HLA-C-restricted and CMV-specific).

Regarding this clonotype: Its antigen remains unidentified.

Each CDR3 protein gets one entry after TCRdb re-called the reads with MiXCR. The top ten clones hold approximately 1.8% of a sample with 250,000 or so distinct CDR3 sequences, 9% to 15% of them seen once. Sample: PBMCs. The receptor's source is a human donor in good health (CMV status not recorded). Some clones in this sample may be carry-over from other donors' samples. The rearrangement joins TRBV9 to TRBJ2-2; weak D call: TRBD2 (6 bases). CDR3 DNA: TGTGCCAGCAGCGTAGCTCTAGCGTCACCCGGGGACGGGGAGCTGTTTTTT. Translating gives CASSVALASPGDGELFF. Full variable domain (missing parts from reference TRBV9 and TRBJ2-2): DSGVTQTPKHLITATGQRVTLRCSPRSGDLSVYWYQQSLDQGLQFLIQYYNGEERAKGNILERFSAQQFPDLHSELNLSSLELGDSALYFCASSVALASPGDGELFFGEGSRLTVL.